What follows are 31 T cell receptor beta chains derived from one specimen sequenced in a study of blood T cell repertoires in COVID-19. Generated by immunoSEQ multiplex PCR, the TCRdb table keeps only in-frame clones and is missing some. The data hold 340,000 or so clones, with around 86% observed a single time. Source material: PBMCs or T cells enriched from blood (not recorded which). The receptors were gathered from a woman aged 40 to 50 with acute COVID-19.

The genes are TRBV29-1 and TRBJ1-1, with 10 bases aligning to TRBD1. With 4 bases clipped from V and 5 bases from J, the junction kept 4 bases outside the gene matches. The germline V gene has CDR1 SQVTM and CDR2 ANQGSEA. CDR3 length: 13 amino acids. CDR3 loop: CSVGQGALTEAFF. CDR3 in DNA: TGCAGCGTTGGACAGGGGGCTCTGACTGAAGCTTTCTTT.

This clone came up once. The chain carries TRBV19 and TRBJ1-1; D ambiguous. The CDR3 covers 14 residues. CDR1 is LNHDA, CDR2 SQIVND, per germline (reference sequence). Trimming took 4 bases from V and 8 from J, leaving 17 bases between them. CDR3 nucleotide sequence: TGTGCCAGTAGTAATGGGCCGGGGAGGGCGGAAGCTTTCTTT. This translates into CASSNGPGRAEAFF.

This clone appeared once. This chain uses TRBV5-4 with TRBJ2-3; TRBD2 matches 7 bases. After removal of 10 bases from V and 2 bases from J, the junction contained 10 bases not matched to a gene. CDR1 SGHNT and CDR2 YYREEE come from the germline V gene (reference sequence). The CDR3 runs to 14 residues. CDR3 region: CAFHPGGFTDTQYF. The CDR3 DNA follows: TGTGCCTTCCACCCGGGGGGATTCACAGATACGCAGTATTTT.

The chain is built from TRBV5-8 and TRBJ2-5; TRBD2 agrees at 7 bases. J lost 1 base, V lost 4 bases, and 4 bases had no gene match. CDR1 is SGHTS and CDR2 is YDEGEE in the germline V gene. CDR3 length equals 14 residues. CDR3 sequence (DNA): TGTGCCAGCAGCCACTGGGGGGGCCAAGAGACCCAGTACTTC. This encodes CASSHWGGQETQYF.

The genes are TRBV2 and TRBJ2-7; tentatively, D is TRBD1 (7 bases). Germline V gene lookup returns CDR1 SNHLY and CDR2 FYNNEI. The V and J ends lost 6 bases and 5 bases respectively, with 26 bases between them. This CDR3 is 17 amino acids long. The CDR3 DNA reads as TGTGCCAGCAGCGCTACGCCGCCCGACAGGGAGGCCAACGAGCAGTACTTC. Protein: CASSATPPDREANEQYF.

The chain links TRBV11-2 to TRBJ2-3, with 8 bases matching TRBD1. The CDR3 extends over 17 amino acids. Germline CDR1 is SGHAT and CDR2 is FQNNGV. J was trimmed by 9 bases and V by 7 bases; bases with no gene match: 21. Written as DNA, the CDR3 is TGTGCCAGCACTAAACCCCGGACAGGGCGACCACAAGACACGCAGTATTTT. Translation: CASTKPRTGRPQDTQYF.

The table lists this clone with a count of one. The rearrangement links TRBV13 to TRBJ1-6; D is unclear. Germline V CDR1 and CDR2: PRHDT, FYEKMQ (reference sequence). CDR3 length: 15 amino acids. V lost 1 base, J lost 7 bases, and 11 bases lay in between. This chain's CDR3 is CASSLAPHQNSPLHF. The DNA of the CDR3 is TGTGCCAGCAGCTTAGCCCCCCACCAGAATTCACCCCTCCACTTT.

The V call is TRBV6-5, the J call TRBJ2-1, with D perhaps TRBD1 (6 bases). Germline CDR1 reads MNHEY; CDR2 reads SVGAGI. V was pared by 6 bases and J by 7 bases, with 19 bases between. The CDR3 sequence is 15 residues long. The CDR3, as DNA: TGTGCCAGCAGATTAAGGGGGAGTACTGGTAATGAGCAGTTCTTC. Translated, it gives CASRLRGSTGNEQFF.

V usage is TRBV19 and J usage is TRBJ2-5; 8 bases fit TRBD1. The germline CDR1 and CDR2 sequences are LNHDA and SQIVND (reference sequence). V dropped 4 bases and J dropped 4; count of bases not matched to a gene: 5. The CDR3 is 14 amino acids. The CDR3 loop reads CASSRQGIGETQYF. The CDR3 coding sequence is TGTGCCAGTAGTAGACAGGGGATTGGAGAGACCCAGTACTTC. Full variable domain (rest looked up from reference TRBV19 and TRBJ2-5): DGGITQSPKYLFRKEGQNVTLSCEQNLNHDAMYWYRQDPGQGLRLIYYSQIVNDFQKGDIAEGYSVSREKKESFPLTVTSAQKNPTAFYLCASSRQGIGETQYFGPGTRLLVL.

The CDR3 loop is CASSIAGTGGETQYF. CDR3 coding DNA: TGTGCCAGTAGTATAGCCGGGACAGGGGGAGAGACCCAGTACTTC. This chain links TRBV19 with TRBJ2-5; 11 bases are a match to TRBD1. Germline V lookup: CDR1 LNHDA, CDR2 SQIVND (reference sequence). V trimming: 1 base; J trimming: 4 bases; junction bases outside the gene matches: 2. There are 15 residues in the CDR3.

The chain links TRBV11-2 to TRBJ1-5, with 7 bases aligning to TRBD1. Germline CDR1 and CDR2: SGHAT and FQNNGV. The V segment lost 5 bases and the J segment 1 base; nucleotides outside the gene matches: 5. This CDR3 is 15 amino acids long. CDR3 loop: CASSPRQGSNQPQHF. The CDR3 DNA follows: TGTGCCAGCAGCCCACGACAGGGAAGCAATCAGCCCCAGCATTTT.

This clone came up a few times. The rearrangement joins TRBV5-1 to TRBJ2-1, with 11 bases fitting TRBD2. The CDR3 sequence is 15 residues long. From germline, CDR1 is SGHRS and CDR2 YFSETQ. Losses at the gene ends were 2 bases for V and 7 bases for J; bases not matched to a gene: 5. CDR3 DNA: TGCGCCAGCAGCTTAGAACTAGCGGGAGTTAATGAGCAGTTCTTC. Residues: CASSLELAGVNEQFF.

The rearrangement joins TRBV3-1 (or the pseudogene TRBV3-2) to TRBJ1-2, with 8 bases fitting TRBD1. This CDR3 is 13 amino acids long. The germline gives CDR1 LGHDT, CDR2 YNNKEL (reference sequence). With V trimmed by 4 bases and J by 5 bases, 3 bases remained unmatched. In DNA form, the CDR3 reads TGTGCCAGCAGCCCGACAGGGGTATATGGCTACACCTTC. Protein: CASSPTGVYGYTF.

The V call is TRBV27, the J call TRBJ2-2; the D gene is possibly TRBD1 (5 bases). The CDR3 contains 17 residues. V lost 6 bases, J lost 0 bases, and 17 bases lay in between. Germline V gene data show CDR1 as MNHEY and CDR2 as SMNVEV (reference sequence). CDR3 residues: CASSLRQSYTNTGELFF. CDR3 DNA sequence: TGTGCCAGCAGCCTCCGACAGTCCTATACGAACACCGGGGAGCTGTTTTTT.

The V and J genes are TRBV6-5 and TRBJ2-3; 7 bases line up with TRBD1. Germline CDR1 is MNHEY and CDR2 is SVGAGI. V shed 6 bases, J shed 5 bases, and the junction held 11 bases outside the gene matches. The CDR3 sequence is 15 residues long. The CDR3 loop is CASSLRGSPLDTQYF. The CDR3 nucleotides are TGTGCCAGCAGCCTCAGGGGGTCCCCACTAGATACGCAGTATTTT.

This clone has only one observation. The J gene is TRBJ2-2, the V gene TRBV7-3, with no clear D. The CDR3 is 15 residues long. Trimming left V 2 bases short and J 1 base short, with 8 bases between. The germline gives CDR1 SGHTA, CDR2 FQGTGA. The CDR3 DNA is TGTGCCAGCAGCTTATCGGCAGGGAACACCGGGGAGCTGTTTTTT. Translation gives CASSLSAGNTGELFF.

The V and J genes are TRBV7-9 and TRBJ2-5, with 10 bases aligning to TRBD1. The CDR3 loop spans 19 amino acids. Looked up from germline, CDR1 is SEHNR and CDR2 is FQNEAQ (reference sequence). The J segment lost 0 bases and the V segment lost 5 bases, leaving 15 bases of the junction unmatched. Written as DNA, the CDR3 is TGTGCCAGCAGCGGCTGGGACAGGGGAGAGGGGTACTACCAAGAGACCCAGTACTTC. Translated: CASSGWDRGEGYYQETQYF.

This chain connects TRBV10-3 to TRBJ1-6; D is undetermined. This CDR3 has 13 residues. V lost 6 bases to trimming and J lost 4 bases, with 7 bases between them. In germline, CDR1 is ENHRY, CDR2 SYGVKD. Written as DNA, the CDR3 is TGTGCCATCAGAACGGGGTATAATTCACCCCTCCACTTT. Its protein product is CAIRTGYNSPLHF.

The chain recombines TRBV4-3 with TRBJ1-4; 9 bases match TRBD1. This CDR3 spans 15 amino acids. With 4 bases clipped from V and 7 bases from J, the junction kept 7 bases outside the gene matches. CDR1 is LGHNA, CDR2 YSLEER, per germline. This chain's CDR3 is CASSLKQGAREKLFF. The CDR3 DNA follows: TGCGCCAGCAGCCTTAAACAGGGGGCGCGTGAAAAACTGTTTTTT.

The CDR3 protein is CASSRTTNEKLFF. In DNA, the CDR3 is TGTGCCAGCAGCCGAACTACTAATGAAAAACTGTTTTTT. The rearrangement uses TRBV6-2 or TRBV6-3 and TRBJ1-4; D gene uncertain. The CDR3 is 13 amino acids. The V gene's germline CDR1 is MNHEY and CDR2 SVGEGT. V lost 6 bases, J lost 2 bases, and 7 bases lay in between.

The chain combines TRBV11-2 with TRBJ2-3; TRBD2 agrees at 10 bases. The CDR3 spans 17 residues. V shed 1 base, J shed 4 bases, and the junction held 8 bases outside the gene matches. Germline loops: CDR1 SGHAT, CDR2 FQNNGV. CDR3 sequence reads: CASSLGAYSGRADTQYF. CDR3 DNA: TGTGCCAGCAGCTTAGGAGCGTACAGCGGGAGGGCAGATACGCAGTATTTT.

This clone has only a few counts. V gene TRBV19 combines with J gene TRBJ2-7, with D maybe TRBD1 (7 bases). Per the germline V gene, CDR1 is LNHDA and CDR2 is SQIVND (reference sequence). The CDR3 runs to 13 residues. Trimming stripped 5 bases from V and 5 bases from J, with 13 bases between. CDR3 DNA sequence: TGTGCCAGTAGTTATCAGGGGGGCCACGAGCAGTACTTC. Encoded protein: CASSYQGGHEQYF.

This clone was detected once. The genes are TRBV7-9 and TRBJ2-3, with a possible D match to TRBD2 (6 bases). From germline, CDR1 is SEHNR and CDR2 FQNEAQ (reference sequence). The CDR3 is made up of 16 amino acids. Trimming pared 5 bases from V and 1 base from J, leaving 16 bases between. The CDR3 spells CASSIITGAGTDTQYF. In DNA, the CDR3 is TGTGCCAGCAGCATCATAACGGGAGCGGGCACAGATACGCAGTATTTT.

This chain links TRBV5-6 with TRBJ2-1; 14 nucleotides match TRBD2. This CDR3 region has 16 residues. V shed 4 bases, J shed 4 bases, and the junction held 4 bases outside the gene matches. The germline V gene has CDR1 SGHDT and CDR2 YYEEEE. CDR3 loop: CASSAGLAGGYNEQFF. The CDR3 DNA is TGTGCCAGCAGCGCAGGACTAGCGGGGGGTTACAATGAGCAGTTCTTC.

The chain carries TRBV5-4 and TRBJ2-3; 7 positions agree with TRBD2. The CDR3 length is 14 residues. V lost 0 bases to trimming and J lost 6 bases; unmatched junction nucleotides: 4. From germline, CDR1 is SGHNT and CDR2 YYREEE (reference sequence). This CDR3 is CASSLVSGEDTQYF. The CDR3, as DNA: TGTGCCAGCAGCTTGGTAAGCGGGGAGGATACGCAGTATTTT.

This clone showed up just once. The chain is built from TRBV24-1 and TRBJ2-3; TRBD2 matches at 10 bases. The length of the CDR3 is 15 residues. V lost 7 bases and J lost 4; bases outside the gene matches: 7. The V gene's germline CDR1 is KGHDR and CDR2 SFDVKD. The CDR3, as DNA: TGTGCCACCAGCACTAGCGGGAACTTCGCAGATACGCAGTATTTT. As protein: CATSTSGNFADTQYF.

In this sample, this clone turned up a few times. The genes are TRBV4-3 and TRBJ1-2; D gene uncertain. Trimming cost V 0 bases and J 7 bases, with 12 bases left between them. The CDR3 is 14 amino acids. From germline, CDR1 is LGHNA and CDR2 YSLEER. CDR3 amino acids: CASSQDTIVGGYTF. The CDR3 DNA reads TGCGCCAGCAGCCAAGATACTATCGTGGGTGGCTACACCTTC.

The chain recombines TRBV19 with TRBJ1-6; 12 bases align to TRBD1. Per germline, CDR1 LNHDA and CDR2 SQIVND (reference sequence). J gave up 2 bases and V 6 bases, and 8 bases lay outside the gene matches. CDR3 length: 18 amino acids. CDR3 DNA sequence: TGTGCCAGTAGCCCGGGACAGGGGGCTTGGACCTATAATTCACCCCTCCACTTT. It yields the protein CASSPGQGAWTYNSPLHF.

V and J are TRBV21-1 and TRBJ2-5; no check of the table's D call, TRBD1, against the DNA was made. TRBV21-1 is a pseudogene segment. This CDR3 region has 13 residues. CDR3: CASSKGREETQYF. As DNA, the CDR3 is TGTGCCAGCAGCAAAGGCAGGGAAGAGACCCAGTACTTC.

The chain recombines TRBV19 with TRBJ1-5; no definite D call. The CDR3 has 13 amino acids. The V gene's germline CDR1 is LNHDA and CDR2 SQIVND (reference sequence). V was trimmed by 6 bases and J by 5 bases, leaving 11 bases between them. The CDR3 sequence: CASSPVSDQPQHF. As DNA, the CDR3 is TGTGCCAGTAGCCCCGTAAGCGATCAGCCCCAGCATTTT.

The CDR3, as DNA: TGTGCCAGCAGCCAAGATGGGAGCTCCAGCGGGGGGGCGGGTGAGCAGTTCTTC. As protein: CASSQDGSSSGGAGEQFF. This chain connects TRBV4-2 to TRBJ2-1, with 10 bases that match TRBD2. CDR1 and CDR2 from the germline V gene are LGHNA and YNFKEQ. Trimming removed 0 bases from V and 9 bases from J; junction bases left unmatched: 14. CDR3 length: 18 residues.